The 20 T cell receptor beta chains below all came from one sample that was sequenced in a study of post-analysis software for immune sequencing data. Findings and caveats of the study: Patients showed TRBV5-6, TRBV5-1 and TRBV20-1 among about five TRBV segments more frequent than in controls.

Unique molecular identifiers featured in each of the TCR beta cDNA libraries. In TCRdb, the PCR reads were re-called with MiXCR into one record per CDR3 protein. The data contain about 540,000 distinct CDR3 sequences, 34% of them singletons. These receptors have no known antigen. The sample was blood. These receptors were collected from a girl aged 2 to 17 with multiple sclerosis.

The CDR3 DNA reads TGTGCCAGCAGTTACGGGACAGGGGGGGAGACCCAGTACTTC. Amino acid sequence: CASSYGTGGETQYF. The chain has TRBV6-5 and TRBJ2-5; 11 bases align to TRBD1. Germline assignment: CDR1 MNHEY and CDR2 SVGAGI. The CDR3 totals 14 residues. V was clipped by 2 bases and J by 5 bases; unmatched bases: 1.

This clonotype was recorded a few times. This chain links TRBV6-1 with TRBJ1-2; 7 bases are shared with TRBD1. The CDR3 loop spans 13 amino acids. V gave up 8 bases and J gave up 8 bases; unmatched junction bases: 11. Germline V gene data show CDR1 as MNHNS and CDR2 as SASEGT. CDR3 DNA: TGTGCCAGCGCGTGGGAGACAGGGCGCGGCTACACCTTC. Translation gives CASAWETGRGYTF.

This clonotype has more than one count but fewer than ten. For the CDR3, the DNA is TGTGCCATCAGTGATATGGGACAGGGGGCAACAGATACGCAGTATTTT. Its translation is CAISDMGQGATDTQYF. The chain recombines TRBV10-3 with TRBJ2-3; TRBD1 matches at 12 bases. The germline V gene encodes CDR1 ENHRY and CDR2 SYGVKD. This CDR3 contains 16 residues. V lost 3 bases, J lost 3 bases, and 4 bases stayed unmatched.

The gene calls are TRBV11-2 and TRBJ2-7; the match to TRBD2 covers 7 bases. Germline V gene data show CDR1 as SGHAT and CDR2 as FQNNGV. The V gene end was trimmed by 0 bases and the J gene end by 7 bases; junction bases not matched to a gene: 9. The CDR3 runs 15 residues. The CDR3 loop reads CASSLDGGRAEEQYF. Here the CDR3 DNA reads TGTGCCAGCAGCTTAGATGGGGGGAGGGCGGAGGAGCAGTACTTC.

The V gene is TRBV28, the J gene TRBJ2-4, with 8 positions matching TRBD2. The CDR3 totals 17 residues. Trimming removed 4 bases from V and 4 bases from J; junction bases left unmatched: 12. The V gene's germline CDR1 is MDHEN and CDR2 SYDVKM. The CDR3 is CASSYKGGGPEKNIQYF. CDR3 bases: TGTGCCAGCAGTTATAAGGGCGGGGGGCCCGAAAAAAACATTCAGTACTTC.

The chain links TRBV12-3 or TRBV12-4 to TRBJ1-2; a weak D match, TRBD1 (5 bases). The CDR3 has 14 residues. V lost 3 bases and J 4 bases, leaving 12 bases between the germline ends. In DNA, the CDR3 is TGTGCCAGCAGTTTTGGGGGAGCCCTCTATGGCTACACCTTC. Protein product: CASSFGGALYGYTF.

This clonotype was observed a few times. The chain has TRBV6-5 and TRBJ1-2; a weak D match, TRBD1 (6 bases). Trimming cost V 8 bases and J 3 bases, with 19 bases left between them. Germline V CDR1 and CDR2: MNHEY, SVGAGI. This CDR3 spans 15 amino acids. The CDR3 is CASGDRIPLYYGYTF. The DNA of the CDR3 is TGTGCCAGCGGAGACAGGATTCCCCTTTACTATGGCTACACCTTC.

V gene TRBV5-1 combines with J gene TRBJ2-2; D is perhaps TRBD2 (6 bases). The CDR3 loop spans 16 amino acids. CDR1 and CDR2 from the germline V gene are SGHRS and YFSETQ. Trimming stripped 0 bases from V and 2 bases from J, with 11 bases between. CDR3 nucleotide sequence: TGCGCCAGCAGCTTGGCCGCGGGGCTAAACACCGGGGAGCTGTTTTTT. Its protein is CASSLAAGLNTGELFF.

This sequence joins TRBV13 and TRBJ2-3; D might be TRBD2 (6 bases). Germline CDR1 PRHDT, CDR2 FYEKMQ (reference sequence). V lost 5 bases, J lost 3 bases, and 18 bases lay in between. The CDR3 loop spans 16 amino acids. CDR3 protein: CASSLHREEGTDTQYF. The DNA for the CDR3 is TGTGCCAGCAGCCTACATCGTGAGGAGGGGACAGATACGCAGTATTTT.

Only a few counts were recorded for this clonotype. This rearrangement joins TRBV20-1 to TRBJ2-1, with 9 bases aligning to TRBD1. There are 13 residues in the CDR3. With 5 bases clipped from V and 7 bases from J, the junction kept 6 bases outside the gene matches. From germline, CDR1 is DFQATT and CDR2 SNEGSKA (reference sequence). The CDR3, as DNA: TGCAGTGCTGGACAACAGGGGGCTAATGAGCAGTTCTTC. Translated: CSAGQQGANEQFF.

This clonotype was seen at least ten times. This chain connects TRBV6-4 to TRBJ1-2, with D tentatively TRBD1 (5 bases). V lost 0 bases and J lost 7, with 15 bases in between. The CDR3 is 15 residues long. The germline V gene encodes CDR1 MRHNA and CDR2 SNTAGT. The CDR3 DNA reads TGTGCCAGCAGTGACTCTGGGGCGGGACTATTTGGCTACACCTTC. It encodes CASSDSGAGLFGYTF.

This clonotype was picked up a small number of times. This sequence joins TRBV11-2 and TRBJ2-1; 9 bases line up with TRBD1. Germline trimming cut 5 bases from V and 7 bases from J; bases unmatched to any gene: 6. Germline values: CDR1 SGHAT, CDR2 FQNNGV. The CDR3 is 14 amino acids. Here the CDR3 reads CASSQQGAGNEQFF. The CDR3 coding sequence is TGTGCCAGCAGCCAACAGGGGGCGGGAAATGAGCAGTTCTTC.

This clonotype was detected a few times. This chain joins TRBV29-1 and TRBJ1-2; D not certain. The CDR3 is 12 amino acids. Deletions cut 7 bases from V and 2 bases from J, with 11 bases between. The germline CDR1 and CDR2 sequences are SQVTM and ANQGSEA. The CDR3 sequence: CSAGSGNYGYTF. The DNA for the CDR3 is TGCAGCGCCGGATCTGGGAACTATGGCTACACCTTC.

This clonotype was counted only a few times. The chain carries TRBV29-1 and TRBJ2-7, with 11 bases aligning to TRBD1. The CDR3 is 19 amino acids. Trimming cost V 4 bases and J 3 bases; bases outside gene matches: 20. Per germline, CDR1 SQVTM and CDR2 ANQGSEA. The CDR3 DNA sequence: TGCAGCGTTGTAATGTCCTCAACTAAAAGGACAGGGGGCGTCTACGAGCAGTACTTC. Residues: CSVVMSSTKRTGGVYEQYF.

The chain combines TRBV7-9 with TRBJ1-1, with 8 bases identical to TRBD1. CDR1 and CDR2 from the germline V gene are SEHNR and FQNEAQ (reference sequence). CDR3 length: 16 amino acids. Trimming removed 0 bases from V and 6 bases from J; junction bases left unmatched: 9. The CDR3 DNA follows: TGTGCCAGCAGCTTAGCGTCGCTACAGGGGGAACCTGAAGCTTTCTTT. It encodes CASSLASLQGEPEAFF.

This clonotype was found a few times. This chain joins TRBV2 and TRBJ1-4; 8 nucleotides agree with TRBD1. V dropped 2 bases and J dropped 8; count of bases not matched to a gene: 7. This CDR3 is built from 15 residues. Germline V gene lookup returns CDR1 SNHLY and CDR2 FYNNEI. CDR3 sequence (DNA): TGTGCCAGCAGTGAAAGGGGACAGGATGGAGAAAAACTGTTTTTT. It translates to CASSERGQDGEKLFF.

The chain carries TRBV11-2 and TRBJ1-1; unclear D gene. The germline gives CDR1 SGHAT, CDR2 FQNNGV. V was pared by 1 base and J by 6 bases, with 12 bases between. The CDR3 contains 14 residues. The CDR3 reads CASSLVAVAAEAFF. The CDR3 nucleotides read TGTGCCAGCAGCTTAGTAGCCGTCGCCGCTGAAGCTTTCTTT.

J is TRBJ2-1 and V is TRBV7-2; 10 nucleotides match TRBD2. The CDR3 length is 18 residues. The trim removed 5 bases at V and 4 bases at J, leaving 14 bases unmatched. Germline values: CDR1 SGHTA, CDR2 FQGNSA. The CDR3 loop reads CASSDEGSGGPTYNEQFF. In DNA, the CDR3 is TGTGCCAGCAGCGACGAGGGTAGCGGGGGGCCTACTTACAATGAGCAGTTCTTC.

The rearrangement uses TRBV5-1 and TRBJ1-2, with TRBD1 identical over 9 bases. CDR1 SGHRS and CDR2 YFSETQ come from the germline V gene. Trimming took 0 bases from V and 8 from J; bases not matched to a gene: 11. The CDR3 totals 16 residues. CDR3 loop: CASSLGDRASFGGYTF. CDR3 nucleotides: TGCGCCAGCAGCTTGGGGGACAGGGCCAGTTTCGGAGGCTACACCTTC.

This clonotype was seen more than once but under ten times. The chain carries TRBV7-9 and TRBJ2-1; D possibly corresponds to TRBD1 (5 bases). The CDR3 is 18 residues long. Germline-derived CDR1 and CDR2 are SEHNR and FQNEAQ (reference sequence). Trimming stripped 5 bases from V and 4 bases from J, with 24 bases between. CDR3 DNA sequence: TGTGCCAGCAGCCCGTACCAGGGCCATCCTAACGATTACAATGAGCAGTTCTTC. This codes for CASSPYQGHPNDYNEQFF.